One T cell receptor beta chain is described in this entry. The source of the sample is a study of control samples from healthy donors and cancer patients. Repertoires were generated with immunoSEQ multiplex PCR, while TCRdb's copy carries only in-frame clones and drops some. The repertoire holds roughly 130,000 clones, about 95% seen once, with 3.6% in the top ten. Sequences were obtained from blood. The origin of this receptor is a man aged 25-40 years in good health.

CDR3 sequence reads: CASSLDRETQYF. In DNA form, the CDR3 reads TGCGCCAGCAGCTTGGATAGGGAGACCCAGTACTTC. The rearrangement links TRBV5-1 to TRBJ2-5; D is ambiguous. The length of the CDR3 is 12 residues. Germline-derived CDR1 and CDR2 are SGHRS and YFSETQ. Trimming took off 0 bases at V and 5 bases at J, with 5 bases between the two ends.